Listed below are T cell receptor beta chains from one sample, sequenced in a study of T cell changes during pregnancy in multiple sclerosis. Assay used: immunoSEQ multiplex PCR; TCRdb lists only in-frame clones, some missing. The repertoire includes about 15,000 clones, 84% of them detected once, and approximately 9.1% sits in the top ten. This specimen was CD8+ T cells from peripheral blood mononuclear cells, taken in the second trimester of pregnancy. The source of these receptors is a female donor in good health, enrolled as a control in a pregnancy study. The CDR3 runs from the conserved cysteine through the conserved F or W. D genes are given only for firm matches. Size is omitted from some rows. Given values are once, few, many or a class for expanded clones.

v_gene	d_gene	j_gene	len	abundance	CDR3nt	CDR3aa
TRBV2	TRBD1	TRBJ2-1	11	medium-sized	TGTGCCAGCAGCGCCGGGACAGGGGACCTCTTC	CASSAGTGDLF
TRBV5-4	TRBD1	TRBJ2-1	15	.	TGTGCCAGCAGCTTGGTTGCGGGACAGGGAGGTGAGCAGTTCTTC	CASSLVAGQGGEQFF
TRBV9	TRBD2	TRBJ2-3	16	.	TGTGCCAGCAGCCCCCGACTAGCGACTAGCACAGATACGCAGTATTTT	CASSPRLATSTDTQYF
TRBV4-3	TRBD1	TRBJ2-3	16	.	TGCGCCAGCAGCTTGGCCCGGACAGGGGGCGTAGATACGCAGTATTTT	CASSLARTGGVDTQYF
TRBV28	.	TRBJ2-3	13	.	TGTGCCAGCAGTAAGACACCCACAGATACGCAGTATTTT	CASSKTPTDTQYF
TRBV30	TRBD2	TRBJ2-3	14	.	TGTGCCTGGAGTGGGGCGGGGGGTGCAGATACGCAGTATTTT	CAWSGAGGADTQYF
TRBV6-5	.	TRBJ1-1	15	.	TGTGCCAGCAGCCGCCGGGGTACCCCGAACACTGAAGCTTTCTTT	CASSRRGTPNTEAFF
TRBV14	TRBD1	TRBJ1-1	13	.	TGTGCCAGCAGCTACAAACCGACAGGGGAGTCTTTCTTT	CASSYKPTGESFF
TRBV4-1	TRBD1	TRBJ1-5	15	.	TGCGCCAGCAGCCAGGGACAGGGGGCTGGTCAGCCCCAGCATTTT	CASSQGQGAGQPQHF
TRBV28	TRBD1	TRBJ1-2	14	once	TGTGCCAGCAGCAACCGGGACAGGATTGTCAGTGGCACCTTC	CASSNRDRIVSGTF
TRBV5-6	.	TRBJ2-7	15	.	TGTGCCAGCAGCTTGGCTGGCGGAAGCTCCTACGAGCAGTACTTC	CASSLAGGSSYEQYF
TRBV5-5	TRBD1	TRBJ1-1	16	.	TGTGCCAGCAGCCGGACAGGGGGCGCGGGGAACACTGAAGCTTTCTTT	CASSRTGGAGNTEAFF
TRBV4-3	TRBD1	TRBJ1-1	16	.	TGCGCCAGCAGCCAGGGGACGACAGGGATGAACACTGAAGCTTTCTTT	CASSQGTTGMNTEAFF
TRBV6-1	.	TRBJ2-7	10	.	TGTGCCAGCAGTGCGCGCGAGCAGTACTTC	CASSAREQYF
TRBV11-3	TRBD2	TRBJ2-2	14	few	TGTGCCAGCAGCCTAGCGGGGGGCTCCGGGGAGCTGTTTTTT	CASSLAGGSGELFF
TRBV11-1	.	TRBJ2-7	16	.	TGTGCCAGCAGCTATCTCGGGGCAGGAGGGAGCTACGAGCAGTACTTC	CASSYLGAGGSYEQYF
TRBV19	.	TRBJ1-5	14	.	TGTGCCAGTAGTATGACAGAGAGCAATCAGCCCCAGCATTTT	CASSMTESNQPQHF
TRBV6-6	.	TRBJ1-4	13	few	TGTGCCAGCGGGGAGGGGGAGGCGGAAAAACTGTTTTTT	CASGEGEAEKLFF
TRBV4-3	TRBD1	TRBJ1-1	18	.	TGCGCCAGCAGCCAGGCGTTGGGACAGGGGGCTTTTAACACTGAAGCTTTCTTT	CASSQALGQGAFNTEAFF
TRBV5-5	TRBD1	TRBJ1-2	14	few	TGTGCCAGCAGCCCGACAGGGGGCCGGGATGGCTACACCTTC	CASSPTGGRDGYTF
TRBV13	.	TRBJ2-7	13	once	TGTGCCAGCGGGAGGACAGGACACCACGAGCAGTACTTC	CASGRTGHHEQYF
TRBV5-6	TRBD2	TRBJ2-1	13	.	TGTGCCAGCGCTTCCGGGGGGGACAATGAGCAGTTCTTC	CASASGGDNEQFF
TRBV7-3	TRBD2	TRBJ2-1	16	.	TGTGCCAGCAGCTTAACGTTAGCGGGGGGGCACAATGAGCAGTTCTTC	CASSLTLAGGHNEQFF
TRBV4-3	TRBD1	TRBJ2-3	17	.	TGCGCCAGCAGCCCAGGGCCGGGACAGGGGTTTGCAGATACGCAGTATTTT	CASSPGPGQGFADTQYF
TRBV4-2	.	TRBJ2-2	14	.	TGTGCCAGCAGCCAAGATTGGAGCACCGGGGAGCTGTTTTTT	CASSQDWSTGELFF
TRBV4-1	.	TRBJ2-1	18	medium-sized	TGCGCCAGCAGCCAACCGGATGGGGGGGCGGGGGACTACAATGAGCAGTTCTTC	CASSQPDGGAGDYNEQFF
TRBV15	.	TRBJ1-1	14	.	TGTGCCACCAGCAGAGATCCGGAGGCAGGTGAAGCTTTCTTT	CATSRDPEAGEAFF
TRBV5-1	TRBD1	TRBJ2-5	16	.	TGCGCCAGCAGCGGGGACAGGGGGCGAGGGCAAGAGACCCAGTACTTC	CASSGDRGRGQETQYF
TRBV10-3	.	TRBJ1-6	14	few	TGTGCCTCTCAGGGACTGGGGAGTAATTCACCCCTCCACTTT	CASQGLGSNSPLHF
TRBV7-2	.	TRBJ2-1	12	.	TGTGCCAGCAGCTTCGGAGGGTATGAGCAGTTCTTC	CASSFGGYEQFF
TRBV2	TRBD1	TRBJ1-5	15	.	TGTGCCAGCAGTCGAGACAGGGGAGGTAATCAGCCCCAGCATTTT	CASSRDRGGNQPQHF
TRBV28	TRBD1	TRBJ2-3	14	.	TGTGCCAGCAGACGAACTCGACAGGGACACCCAGAGTATTTT	CASRRTRQGHPEYF
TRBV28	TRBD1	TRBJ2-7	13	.	TGTGCCAGCCGGGACAGGGTCACCTACGAGCAGTACTTC	CASRDRVTYEQYF
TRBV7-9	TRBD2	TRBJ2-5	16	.	TGTGCCAGCAGCTTAGTCCAGCGGGGGGCCCAAGAGACCCAGTACTTC	CASSLVQRGAQETQYF
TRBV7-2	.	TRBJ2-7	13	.	TGTGCCAGCAGCTTCAACGAGAAATACGAGCAGTACTTC	CASSFNEKYEQYF
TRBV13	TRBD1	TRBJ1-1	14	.	TGTGCCAGCAGCTATGGGACAGTGAACACTGAAGCTTTCTTT	CASSYGTVNTEAFF
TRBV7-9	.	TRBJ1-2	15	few	TGTGCCAGCAGCTTAATTGAGACGGGAAAGTATGGCTACACCTTC	CASSLIETGKYGYTF
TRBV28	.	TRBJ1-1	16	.	TGTGCCAGCAGTTTAATTTATCCAGAAGGGAGCACTGAAGCTTTCTTT	CASSLIYPEGSTEAFF
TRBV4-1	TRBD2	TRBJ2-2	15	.	TGCGCCAGCAGCCAAAGGCGGGGGGGCACCGGGGAGCTGTTTTTT	CASSQRRGGTGELFF
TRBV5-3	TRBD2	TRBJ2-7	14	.	TGTGCCAGAAGATTAGCGGGGTGGTCCTACGAGCAGTACTTC	CARRLAGWSYEQYF
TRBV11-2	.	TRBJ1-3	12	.	TGTGCCAGCAGCTTCGGGGGAAACACCATATATTTT	CASSFGGNTIYF
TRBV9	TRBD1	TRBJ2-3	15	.	TGTGCCAGCAGCGACGGACAGGGGAGTACAGATACGCAGTATTTT	CASSDGQGSTDTQYF
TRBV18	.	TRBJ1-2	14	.	TGTGCCAGCTCCTCCGGGACAACGAGCTATGGCTACACCTTC	CASSSGTTSYGYTF
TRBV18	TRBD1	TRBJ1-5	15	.	TGTGCCAGCTCACGAACCGGGACAGGGGATCAGCCCCAGCATTTT	CASSRTGTGDQPQHF
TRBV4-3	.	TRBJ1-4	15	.	TGCGCCAGCAGCCAAGATCGCGGATGGTATGAAAAACTGTTTTTT	CASSQDRGWYEKLFF
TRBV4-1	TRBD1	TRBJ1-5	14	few	TGCGCCAGCAGCCAACACAGGGGGCTCCAGCCCCAGCATTTT	CASSQHRGLQPQHF
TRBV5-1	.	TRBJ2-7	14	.	TGCGCCAGCAGTATCGACAGCAGATCCTACGAGCAGTACTTC	CASSIDSRSYEQYF
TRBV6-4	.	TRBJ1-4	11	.	TGTGCCAGACGACAGGCCGAAAAACTGTTTTTT	CARRQAEKLFF
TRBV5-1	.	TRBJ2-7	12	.	TGCGCCAGCAGCGGAACAGGAAACGAGCAGTACTTC	CASSGTGNEQYF
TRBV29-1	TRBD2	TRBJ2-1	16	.	TGCAGCGGGGCTAGCGGGGGGACTCGCTCCTACAATGAGCAGTTCTTC	CSGASGGTRSYNEQFF
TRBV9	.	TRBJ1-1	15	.	TGTGCCAGCAGCGTAGGTCGCAGGCCGAACACTGAAGCTTTCTTT	CASSVGRRPNTEAFF
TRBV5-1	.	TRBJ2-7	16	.	TGCGCCAGCAGCTTGGAATCAGGACAGTCCGGCTACGAGCAGTACTTC	CASSLESGQSGYEQYF
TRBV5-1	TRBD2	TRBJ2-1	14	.	TGCGCCAGCAGCGACGGGACTAGCGGGGACAATCCGTTCTTC	CASSDGTSGDNPFF
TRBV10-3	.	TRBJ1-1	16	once	TGTGCCATCAGTGAGGGTTGGGGGCAGGCCAACACTGAAGCTTTCTTT	CAISEGWGQANTEAFF
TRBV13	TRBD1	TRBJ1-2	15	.	TGTGCCAGCACCCCGGGACAGGGGGCTTCGGGTGGCTACACCTTC	CASTPGQGASGGYTF
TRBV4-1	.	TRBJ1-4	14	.	TGCGCCAGCAGCGAAGGAGGAGGAGGACAAAAACTGTTTTTT	CASSEGGGGQKLFF